Included here is one T cell receptor beta chain sequence, with context. The sample belongs to a study of OX40 agonist ivuxolimab in advanced cancers. Germline assignment: CDR1 ENHRY and CDR2 SYGVKD. With 3 bases removed from V and 0 bases from J, the gap between germline ends came to 8 bases. This CDR3 comprises 14 residues. The data were produced by immunoSEQ multiplex PCR, yet TCRdb's version contains in-frame clones alone and is incomplete. Found here are about 14,000 clones, 70% to 80% of them singletons; the top ten hold around 40%. Sequences were derived from CD4+ or CD8+ T cells sorted from blood, sampled in a trial of the OX40 agonist ivuxolimab. The V and J genes are TRBV10-3 and TRBJ2-5; no firm D call. The clonotype comes from an adult with an advanced solid tumor such as melanoma, head and neck, liver or kidney cancer. CDR3: CAISDPGYQETQYF. Here the CDR3 DNA reads TGTGCCATCAGTGACCCGGGCTACCAAGAGACCCAGTACTTC.